The sequence of this TCR beta chain was determined in a study of blood T cell repertoires in COVID-19. As for the study in general: T cells, B-cell-depleted T cells, or PBMCs provided the cDNA or gDNA that served as material.

The ends lost 2 bases at V and 3 bases at J; junction bases unmatched: 30. CDR1 MNHGY and CDR2 SVAAGI come from the germline V gene. This CDR3 comprises 24 residues. The assay was immunoSEQ multiplex PCR, and TCRdb's table has in-frame clones only and misses some. The data show 30,000 to 40,000 clones, with almost 90% seen just once and 25% to 30% held by the top ten. The chain employs TRBV6-9 and TRBJ2-3, with TRBD1 matching 9 bases. Sequenced sample: peripheral blood. The source is a man in his 60s with active or convalescent COVID-19. CDR3 residues: CASSYPHAHQHPTPGQGLTDTQYF. The CDR3 nucleotides read TGTGCCAGCAGTTATCCCCACGCCCACCAGCACCCCACCCCGGGACAGGGTTTAACAGATACGCAGTATTTT.